The source of this T cell receptor beta chain is a study of T cell changes during pregnancy in multiple sclerosis (dated by TCRdb to the late 2010s). With respect to the entire study: The study looked at changes in the T cell repertoire across pregnancy in women with multiple sclerosis.

The CDR3 covers 13 residues, taking in both the cysteine and the phenylalanine. The entry retains the CDR3 DNA only, 39 bases that are in frame from base 1. Looking up the germline V gene yields CDR1 SGDLS and CDR2 YYNGEE. V is clipped by 8 bases and J by 2 bases, and the sequence between their germline boundaries is 13 bases long. As regards this clone: This receptor's antigen is unknown. Per-base qualities were not stored, and no clone one base away is much larger.

The protocol used for the library was the immunoSEQ multiplex PCR assay. Drawn from immuneACCESS, this table holds only the in-frame rearrangements with V and J called that TCRdb kept. Clones are partly lost; checked studies trace under half to an unresolved V gene and leave the rest unexplained. This sample has tens of thousands of clones in its table, and approximately 90% of those were observed once. Approximately 4.5% of the sample is held by the ten biggest clonotypes. The specimen comprised CD8+ T cells from peripheral blood mononuclear cells, sampled in the second trimester of pregnancy. The sequence links TRBV9 to TRBJ1-2; TRBD1 is a possible D gene, resting on 6 matching bases. The receptor was isolated from a female donor with multiple sclerosis, enrolled in a pregnancy study. The CDR3 region has the sequence CASVGGENYGYTF. The DNA reads as follows: TGTGCCAGTGTAGGGGGGGAGAACTATGGCTACACCTTC. When the CDR3 is completed using the reference TRBV9 and TRBJ1-2 genes on either side, the full variable domain is DSGVTQTPKHLITATGQRVTLRCSPRSGDLSVYWYQQSLDQGLQFLIQYYNGEERAKGNILERFSAQQFPDLHSELNLSSLELGDSALYFCASVGGENYGYTFGSGTRLTVV.